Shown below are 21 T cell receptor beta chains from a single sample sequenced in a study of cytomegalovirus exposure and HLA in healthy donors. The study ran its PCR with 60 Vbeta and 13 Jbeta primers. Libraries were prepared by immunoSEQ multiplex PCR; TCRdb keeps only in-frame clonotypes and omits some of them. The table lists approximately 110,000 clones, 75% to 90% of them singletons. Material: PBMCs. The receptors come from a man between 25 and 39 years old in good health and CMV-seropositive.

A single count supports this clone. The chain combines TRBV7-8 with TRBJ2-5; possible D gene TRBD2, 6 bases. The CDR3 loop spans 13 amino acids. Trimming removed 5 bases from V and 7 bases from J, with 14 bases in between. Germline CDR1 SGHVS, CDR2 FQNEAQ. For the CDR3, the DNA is TGTGCCAGCAGCCCCGACCAAGCGGGGACCCAGTACTTC. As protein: CASSPDQAGTQYF.

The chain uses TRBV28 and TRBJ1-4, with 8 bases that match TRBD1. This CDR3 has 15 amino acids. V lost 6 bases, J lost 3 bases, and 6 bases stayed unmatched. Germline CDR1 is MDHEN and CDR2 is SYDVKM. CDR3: CASSAGGEANEKLFF. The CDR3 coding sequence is TGTGCCAGCAGCGCAGGGGGCGAGGCTAATGAAAAACTGTTTTTT.

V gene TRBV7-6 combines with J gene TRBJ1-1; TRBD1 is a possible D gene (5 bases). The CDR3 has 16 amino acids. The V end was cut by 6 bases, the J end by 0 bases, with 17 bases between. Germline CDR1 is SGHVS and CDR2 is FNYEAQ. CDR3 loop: CASSPAGGRMNTEAFF. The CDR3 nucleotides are TGTGCCAGCAGTCCGGCGGGGGGACGGATGAACACTGAAGCTTTCTTT.

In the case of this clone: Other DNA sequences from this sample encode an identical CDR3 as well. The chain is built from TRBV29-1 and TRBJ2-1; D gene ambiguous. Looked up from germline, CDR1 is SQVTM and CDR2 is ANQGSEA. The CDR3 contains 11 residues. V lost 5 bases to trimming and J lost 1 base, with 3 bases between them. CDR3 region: CSVLSYNEQFF. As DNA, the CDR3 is TGCAGCGTTCTTTCCTACAATGAGCAGTTCTTC.

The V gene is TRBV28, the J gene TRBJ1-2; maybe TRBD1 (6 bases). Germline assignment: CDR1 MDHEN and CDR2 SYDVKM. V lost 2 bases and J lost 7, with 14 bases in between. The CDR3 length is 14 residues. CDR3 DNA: TGTGCCAGCAGTTTAGTTGGTGGCAGGGGTGGCTACACCTTC. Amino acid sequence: CASSLVGGRGGYTF.

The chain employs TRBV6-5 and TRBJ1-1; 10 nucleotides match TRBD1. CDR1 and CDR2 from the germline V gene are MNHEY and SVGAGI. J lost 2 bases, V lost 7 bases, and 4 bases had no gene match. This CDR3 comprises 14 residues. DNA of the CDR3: TGTGCCAGCAAGGGGACAGGGGTTAACACTGAAGCTTTCTTT. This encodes CASKGTGVNTEAFF.

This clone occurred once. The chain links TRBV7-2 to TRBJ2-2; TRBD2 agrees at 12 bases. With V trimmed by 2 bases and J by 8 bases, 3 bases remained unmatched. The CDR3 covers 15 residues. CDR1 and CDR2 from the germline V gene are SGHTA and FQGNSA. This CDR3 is CASSLRLAGAGELFF. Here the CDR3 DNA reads TGTGCCAGCAGCTTAAGACTAGCGGGGGCTGGGGAGCTGTTTTTT.

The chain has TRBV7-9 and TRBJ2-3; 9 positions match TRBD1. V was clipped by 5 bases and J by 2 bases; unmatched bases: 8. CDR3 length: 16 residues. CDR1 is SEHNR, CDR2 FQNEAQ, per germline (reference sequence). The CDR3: CASSSVTGGPTDTQYF. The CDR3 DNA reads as TGTGCCAGCAGCAGTGTCACAGGGGGCCCCACAGATACGCAGTATTTT.

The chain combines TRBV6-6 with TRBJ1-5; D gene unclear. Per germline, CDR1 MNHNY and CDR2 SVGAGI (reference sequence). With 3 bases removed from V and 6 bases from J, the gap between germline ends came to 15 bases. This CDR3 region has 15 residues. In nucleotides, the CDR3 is TGTGCCAGCAGTTATCGAGGGTTTGAAGGTCAGCCCCAGCATTTT. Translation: CASSYRGFEGQPQHF.

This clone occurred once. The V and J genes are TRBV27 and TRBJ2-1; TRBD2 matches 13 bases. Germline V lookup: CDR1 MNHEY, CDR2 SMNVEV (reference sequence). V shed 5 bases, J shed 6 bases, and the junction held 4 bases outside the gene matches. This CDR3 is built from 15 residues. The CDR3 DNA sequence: TGTGCCAGCAGTAGACTAGCGGGGGGCGCCAATGAGCAGTTCTTC. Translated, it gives CASSRLAGGANEQFF.

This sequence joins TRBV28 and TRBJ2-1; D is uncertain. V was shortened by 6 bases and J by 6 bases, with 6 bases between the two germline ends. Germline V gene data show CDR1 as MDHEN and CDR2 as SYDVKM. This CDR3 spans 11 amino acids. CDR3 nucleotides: TGTGCCAGCAGCCTCTCCAATGAGCAGTTCTTC. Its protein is CASSLSNEQFF.

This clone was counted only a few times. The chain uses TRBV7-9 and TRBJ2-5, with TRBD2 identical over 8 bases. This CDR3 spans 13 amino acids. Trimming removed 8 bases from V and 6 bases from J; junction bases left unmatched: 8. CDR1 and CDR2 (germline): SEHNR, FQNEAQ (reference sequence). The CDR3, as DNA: TGTGCCAGCGGGGCGGGGGGCGGAAAGACCCAGTACTTC. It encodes CASGAGGGKTQYF. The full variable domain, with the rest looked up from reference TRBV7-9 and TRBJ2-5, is DTGVSQNPRHKITKRGQNVTFRCDPISEHNRLYWYRQTLGQGPEFLTYFQNEAQLEKSRLLSDRFSAERPKGSFSTLEIQRTEQGDSAMYLCASGAGGGKTQYFGPGTRLLVL.

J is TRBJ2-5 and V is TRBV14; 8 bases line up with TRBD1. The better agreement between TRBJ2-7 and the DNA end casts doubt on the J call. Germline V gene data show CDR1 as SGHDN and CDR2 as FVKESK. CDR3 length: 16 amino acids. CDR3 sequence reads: CASSQSDRGGSGEQYF. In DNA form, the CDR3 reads TGTGCCAGCAGCCAAAGCGACAGGGGTGGTTCGGGCGAGCAGTACTTC.

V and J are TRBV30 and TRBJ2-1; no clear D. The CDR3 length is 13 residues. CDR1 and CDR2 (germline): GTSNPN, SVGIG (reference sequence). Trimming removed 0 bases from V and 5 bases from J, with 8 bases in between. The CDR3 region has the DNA TGTGCCTGGAGTGTATCCAGCGACAATGAGCAGTTCTTC. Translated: CAWSVSSDNEQFF.

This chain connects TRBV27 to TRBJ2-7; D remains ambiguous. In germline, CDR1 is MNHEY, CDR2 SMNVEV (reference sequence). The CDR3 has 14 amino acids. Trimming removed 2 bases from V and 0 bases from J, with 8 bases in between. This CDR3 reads CASSLRGLSYEQYF. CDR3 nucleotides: TGTGCCAGCAGTTTAAGAGGTCTCTCCTACGAGCAGTACTTC.

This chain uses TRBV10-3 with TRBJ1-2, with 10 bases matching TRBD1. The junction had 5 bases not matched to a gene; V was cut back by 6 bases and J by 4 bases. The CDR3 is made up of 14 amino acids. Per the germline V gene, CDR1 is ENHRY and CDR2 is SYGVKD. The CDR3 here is CAISLDRGTYGYTF. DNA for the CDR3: TGTGCCATCAGCCTGGACAGGGGGACCTATGGCTACACCTTC.

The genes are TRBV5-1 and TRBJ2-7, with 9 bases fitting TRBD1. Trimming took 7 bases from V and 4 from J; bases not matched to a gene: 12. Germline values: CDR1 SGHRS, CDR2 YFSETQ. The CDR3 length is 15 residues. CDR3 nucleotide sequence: TGCGCCAGCTCCGCTCCGGGACAGGGTCTTTACGAGCAGTACTTC. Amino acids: CASSAPGQGLYEQYF.

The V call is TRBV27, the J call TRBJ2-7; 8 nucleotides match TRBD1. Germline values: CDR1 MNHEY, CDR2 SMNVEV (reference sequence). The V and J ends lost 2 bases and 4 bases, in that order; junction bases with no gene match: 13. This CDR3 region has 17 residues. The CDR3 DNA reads TGTGCCAGCAGTTTACGTGGGACAGGATTCGGAGGATACGAGCAGTACTTC. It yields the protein CASSLRGTGFGGYEQYF.

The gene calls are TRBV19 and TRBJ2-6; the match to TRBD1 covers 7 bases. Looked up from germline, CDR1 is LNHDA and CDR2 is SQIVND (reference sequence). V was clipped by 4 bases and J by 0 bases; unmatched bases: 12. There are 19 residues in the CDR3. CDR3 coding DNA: TGTGCCAGTAGTAGATGGGTAGGGGACAGCCTCTCTGGGGCCAACGTCCTGACTTTC. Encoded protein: CASSRWVGDSLSGANVLTF. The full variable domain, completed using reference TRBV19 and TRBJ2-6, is DGGITQSPKYLFRKEGQNVTLSCEQNLNHDAMYWYRQDPGQGLRLIYYSQIVNDFQKGDIAEGYSVSREKKESFPLTVTSAQKNPTAFYLCASSRWVGDSLSGANVLTFGAGSRLTVL.

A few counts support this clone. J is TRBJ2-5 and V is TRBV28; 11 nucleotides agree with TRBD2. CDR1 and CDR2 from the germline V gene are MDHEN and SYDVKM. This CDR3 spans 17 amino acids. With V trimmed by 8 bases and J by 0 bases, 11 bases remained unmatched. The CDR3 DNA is TGTGCCAGCCAGGCTAGCGGGGGGTCCCTTTACCAAGAGACCCAGTACTTC. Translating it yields CASQASGGSLYQETQYF.

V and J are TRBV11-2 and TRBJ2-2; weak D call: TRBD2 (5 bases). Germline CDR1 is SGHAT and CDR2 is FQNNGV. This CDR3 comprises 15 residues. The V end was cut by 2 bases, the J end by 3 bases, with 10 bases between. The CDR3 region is CASSLRGSDTGELFF. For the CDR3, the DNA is TGTGCCAGCAGCTTACGGGGTTCGGACACCGGGGAGCTGTTTTTT.